What follows is one TCR beta chain and its context. Its matching antigen is unknown. The data stem from a study of blood T cells in healthy people across ages. Study-wide findings and caveats: The lack of PBMC sorting stopped any conclusive naive versus antigen-experienced comparison.

A second PCR, run for about 7 to 11 cycles, used a sample-barcoded 5' primer plus a J-beta primer mix. MiXCR, run by TCRdb on the 5' RACE reads, gives a single entry per CDR3 protein. The sample has about 1 million distinct CDR3 sequences; 40% to 45% are singletons. Germline loops: CDR1 LGHNA, CDR2 YNFKEQ. CDR3 length: 16 residues. The trim removed 5 bases at V and 5 bases at J, leaving 11 bases unmatched. This chain links TRBV4-2 with TRBJ2-1, with 8 nucleotides matching TRBD2. This TCR derives from an older woman in good health. What was sequenced was blood. CDR3 in DNA: TGTGCCAGCAGCGGTGGGAGCGGGAGCCTGGACAATGAGCAGTTCTTC. This encodes CASSGGSGSLDNEQFF.